Listed here are 27 T cell receptor beta chains from one sample, sequenced in a study of cytomegalovirus exposure and HLA in healthy donors (dated by TCRdb to about 2017). Library preparation employed the immunoSEQ multiplex PCR assay. A mixture of 60 forward primers for TCR Vbeta segments and 13 reverse primers for TCR Jbeta segments was used in the multiplex PCR. Drawn from immuneACCESS, this table holds only the in-frame rearrangements with V and J called that TCRdb kept. Clones are partly lost; checked studies trace under half to an unresolved V gene and leave the rest unexplained. Within this sample are roughly 150,000 clones, with around 80% of them counted one time only. The biggest ten clones account for approximately 1.5% of the sample. The sequenced material came from PBMCs. The receptors here all came from a woman under 30 in good health and CMV-seronegative.

A single count supports this clone. The chain has TRBV5-1 and TRBJ2-3; no clear D. This CDR3 is 16 amino acids long. Trimming left V 0 bases short and J 5 bases short, with 16 bases between. CDR1 and CDR2 (germline): SGHRS, YFSETQ. The DNA for the CDR3 is TGCGCCAGCAGCTTGGCGCAGGCCGCCCAGATAGATACGCAGTATTTT. Protein sequence: CASSLAQAAQIDTQYF.

This chain connects TRBV6-1 to TRBJ1-2; D unresolved. The germline gives CDR1 MNHNS, CDR2 SASEGT. The germline V and J ends were trimmed by 2 bases and 2 bases, with 12 bases remaining between them. The CDR3 contains 15 residues. CDR3 protein: CASSESRGGNYGYTF. CDR3 sequence (DNA): TGTGCCAGCAGTGAATCCCGGGGTGGAAACTATGGCTACACCTTC.

The V gene is TRBV6-1, the J gene TRBJ1-1; 7 bases fit TRBD1. V dropped 10 bases and J dropped 5; count of bases not matched to a gene: 7. The CDR3 extends over 12 amino acids. CDR1 and CDR2 from the germline V gene are MNHNS and SASEGT. The CDR3 sequence: CATTGARTEAFF. Written as DNA, the CDR3 is TGTGCCACCACAGGGGCCAGGACTGAAGCTTTCTTT.

The genes are TRBV5-4 and TRBJ1-2; no firm D call. The V gene's germline CDR1 is SGHNT and CDR2 YYREEE (reference sequence). This CDR3 region has 14 residues. V dropped 4 bases and J dropped 5 bases, with 15 bases sitting between them. The CDR3 sequence is CASSRQEGGYGYTF. CDR3 DNA sequence: TGTGCCAGCAGCCGTCAGGAGGGTGGATATGGCTACACCTTC.

The V gene is TRBV7-9, the J gene TRBJ1-4; maybe TRBD1 (5 bases). Germline V gives CDR1 SEHNR, CDR2 FQNEAQ (reference sequence). Between the trimmed V and J ends, which lost 5 bases and 0 bases, there was a span of 16 bases. This CDR3 region has 17 residues. CDR3 coding DNA: TGTGCCAGCAGCCCTAGGGGCAGGGCCGCAACTAATGAAAAACTGTTTTTT. Translated, it gives CASSPRGRAATNEKLFF.

CDR3 coding DNA: TGTGCCATCAGTGGGCAAGATCAGCCCCAGCATTTT. It yields the protein CAISGQDQPQHF. V is TRBV10-3 and J is TRBJ1-5, with D unclear. Trimming removed 4 bases from V and 5 bases from J, with 6 bases in between. CDR3 length: 12 residues. Germline V lookup: CDR1 ENHRY, CDR2 SYGVKD.

This clone has a single count. V and J are TRBV6-1 and TRBJ1-1; 10 bases are shared with TRBD1. Germline V gene sequence: CDR1 MNHNS, CDR2 SASEGT. With 2 bases clipped from V and 4 bases from J, the junction kept 7 bases outside the gene matches. The CDR3 sequence is 16 residues long. The CDR3: CASSELLGQGFTEAFF. In nucleotides, the CDR3 is TGTGCCAGCAGTGAACTTTTGGGACAGGGGTTCACTGAAGCTTTCTTT.

The V call is TRBV30, the J call TRBJ2-5, with TRBD2 identical over 8 bases. The CDR3 runs 11 residues. CDR1 and CDR2 from the germline V gene are GTSNPN and SVGIG (reference sequence). The J segment lost 5 bases and the V segment lost 4 bases, leaving 0 bases of the junction unmatched. The CDR3 nucleotides read TGTGCCTGGACGGGAGGGGAGACCCAGTACTTC. This translates into CAWTGGETQYF.

V usage is TRBV5-8 and J usage is TRBJ2-7; D possibly corresponds to TRBD2 (6 bases). Trimming shortened V by 2 bases and J by 0 bases, and 12 bases separated the two germline ends. The CDR3 sequence is 15 residues long. From germline, CDR1 is SGHTS and CDR2 YDEGEE. The CDR3 loop reads CASSFGDSSSYEQYF. The CDR3 nucleotides are TGTGCCAGCAGCTTTGGGGACTCCAGCTCCTACGAGCAGTACTTC. The full variable domain, in which reference TRBV5-8 and TRBJ2-7 provide the parts outside the CDR3, is EAGVTQSPTHLIKTRGQQATLRCSPISGHTSVYWYQQALGLGLQFLLWYDEGEERNRGNFPPRFSGRQFPNYSSELNVNALELEDSALYLCASSFGDSSSYEQYFGPGTRLTVT.

This rearrangement joins TRBV6-6 to TRBJ2-2; D is ambiguous. Trimming shortened V by 0 bases and J by 8 bases, and 7 bases separated the two germline ends. Per the germline V gene, CDR1 is MNHNY and CDR2 is SVGAGI (reference sequence). The CDR3 contains 13 residues. The CDR3 coding sequence is TGTGCCAGCAGTTACTCTGTTCTGGGGGAGCTGTTTTTT. Protein product: CASSYSVLGELFF.

The CDR3 nucleotides read TGTGCCAGCAGTGAACAGGGGGATGAAAAACTGTTTTTT. As protein: CASSEQGDEKLFF. The chain employs TRBV6-1 and TRBJ1-4, with TRBD1 matching 7 bases. Trimming at V came to 2 bases and at J to 6 bases, leaving 0 bases not matched to a gene. Germline V gives CDR1 MNHNS, CDR2 SASEGT. The CDR3 extends over 13 amino acids.

CDR3 DNA: TGCGCCAGCAGTCCTTCGACAGGGGGTAAAGCTAACTATGGCTACACCTTC. It codes for CASSPSTGGKANYGYTF. V usage is TRBV5-1 and J usage is TRBJ1-2; 9 bases map to TRBD1. Germline V gene data show CDR1 as SGHRS and CDR2 as YFSETQ. Trimming removed 5 bases from V and 0 bases from J; junction bases left unmatched: 11. This CDR3 region has 17 residues.

This chain links TRBV10-2 with TRBJ1-5, with a weak D call TRBD1 (6 bases). V lost 3 bases to trimming and J lost 3 bases, with 12 bases between them. The germline V gene has CDR1 WSHSY and CDR2 SAAADI. This CDR3 is built from 15 residues. The CDR3 spells CASSDSGATNQPQHF. CDR3 coding DNA: TGCGCCAGCAGTGATTCAGGGGCTACCAATCAGCCCCAGCATTTT.

In DNA form, the CDR3 reads TGTGCCAGCAGCTCAGCACAGGGGAACACTGAAGCTTTCTTT. It encodes CASSSAQGNTEAFF. The chain carries TRBV7-9 and TRBJ1-1; a possible D gene is TRBD1 (6 bases). Trimming stripped 4 bases from V and 1 base from J, with 10 bases between. CDR3 length: 14 amino acids. CDR1 and CDR2 from the germline V gene are SEHNR and FQNEAQ (reference sequence).

This rearrangement joins TRBV5-1 to TRBJ1-4, with D hard to call. Trimming took 7 bases from V and 8 from J, leaving 21 bases between them. CDR1 and CDR2 (germline): SGHRS, YFSETQ. This CDR3 comprises 15 residues. CDR3 sequence reads: CASGLMGMEGEKLFF. CDR3 DNA sequence: TGCGCCAGCGGACTAATGGGCATGGAAGGAGAAAAACTGTTTTTT. Based on the CDR3 plus reference TRBV5-1 and TRBJ1-4, the full variable domain is KAGVTQTPRYLIKTRGQQVTLSCSPISGHRSVSWYQQTPGQGLQFLFEYFSETQRNKGNFPGRFSGRQFSNSRSEMNVSTLELGDSALYLCASGLMGMEGEKLFFGSGTQLSVL.

This clone was seen once. The rearrangement joins TRBV19 to TRBJ1-5, with D unclear. Trimming stripped 5 bases from V and 7 bases from J, with 18 bases between. The CDR3 runs to 15 residues. CDR1 LNHDA and CDR2 SQIVND come from the germline V gene (reference sequence). Written as DNA, the CDR3 is TGTGCCAGTAGTCTCCTGCCCCTTTTAAGCCAGCCCCAGCATTTT. Its protein product is CASSLLPLLSQPQHF.

This clone has only a few counts. The V and J genes are TRBV7-3 and TRBJ1-2, with D perhaps TRBD1 (6 bases). Germline loops: CDR1 SGHTA, CDR2 FQGTGA. The CDR3 consists of 14 residues. Trimming removed 3 bases at V and 7 bases at J, with 15 bases between. The CDR3 sequence: CASSLMGAQGGYTF. The CDR3 DNA reads as TGTGCCAGCAGCTTGATGGGGGCGCAGGGTGGCTACACCTTC.

This rearrangement joins TRBV5-1 to TRBJ2-6, with TRBD1 identical over 7 bases. V lost 5 bases to trimming and J lost 5 bases; unmatched junction nucleotides: 13. Germline CDR1 SGHRS, CDR2 YFSETQ. This CDR3 is 17 amino acids long. The CDR3: CASRTGTDFMRANVLTF. The CDR3 region has the DNA TGCGCCAGCAGAACCGGGACAGACTTTATGCGGGCCAACGTCCTGACTTTC.

CDR3 sequence: CASSLALQGAGEQYF. CDR3 DNA sequence: TGTGCCAGCAGCTTAGCTTTACAGGGGGCGGGGGAGCAGTACTTC. The chain employs TRBV7-6 and TRBJ2-7; 9 positions match TRBD1. Germline V gives CDR1 SGHVS, CDR2 FNYEAQ. CDR3 length: 15 residues. J gave up 7 bases and V 0 bases, and 7 bases lay outside the gene matches.

This clone was detected once. The chain recombines TRBV11-3 with TRBJ1-3; 9 nucleotides line up with TRBD1. Germline V CDR1 and CDR2: SGHNT, YENEEA. This CDR3 spans 18 amino acids. V shed 4 bases, J shed 4 bases, and the junction held 14 bases outside the gene matches. This CDR3 is CASSSHRDREFDGNTIYF. CDR3 coding DNA: TGTGCCAGCAGCTCTCACCGGGACAGGGAGTTTGACGGAAACACCATATATTTT.

The CDR3 DNA follows: TGTGCCATCAGTGTGGTGGCGGGGTACAATGAGCAGTTCTTC. Residues: CAISVVAGYNEQFF. The rearrangement uses TRBV10-3 and TRBJ2-1; D might be TRBD2 (6 bases). Trimming cost V 4 bases and J 4 bases, with 11 bases left between them. Germline V CDR1 and CDR2: ENHRY, SYGVKD. This CDR3 comprises 14 residues.

The chain recombines TRBV5-6 with TRBJ1-1; D is perhaps TRBD1 (5 bases). CDR1 is SGHDT and CDR2 is YYEEEE in the germline V gene. The CDR3 sequence is 15 residues long. V shed 4 bases and J shed 1 base, with 14 bases lying between them. In DNA form, the CDR3 reads TGTGCCAGCAGCCCCCGGTGGGGGGGGAACACTGAAGCTTTCTTT. Amino acid sequence: CASSPRWGGNTEAFF. Variable domain in full (rest from reference TRBV5-6 and TRBJ1-1): DAGVTQSPTHLIKTRGQQVTLRCSPKSGHDTVSWYQQALGQGPQFIFQYYEEEERQRGNFPDRFSGHQFPNYSSELNVNALLLGDSALYLCASSPRWGGNTEAFFGQGTRLTVV.

This clone was picked up a small number of times. V is TRBV29-1 and J is TRBJ1-2; 9 nucleotides line up with TRBD1. Trimming removed 6 bases from V and 7 bases from J; junction bases left unmatched: 3. Germline lookup yields CDR1 SQVTM and CDR2 ANQGSEA. The CDR3 is 11 amino acids. CDR3 residues: CSVGTGFGYTF. CDR3 nucleotides: TGCAGCGTGGGGACAGGGTTTGGCTACACCTTC.

Written as DNA, the CDR3 is TGCGCCAGCAGCCCCCTCGACAGGGGACGGGAACTGTTTTTT. It yields the protein CASSPLDRGRELFF. The chain uses TRBV5-1 and TRBJ1-4; 8 nucleotides match TRBD1. Germline V gives CDR1 SGHRS, CDR2 YFSETQ. The CDR3 is made up of 14 amino acids. V shed 4 bases and J 12 bases; nucleotides not matched to a gene: 11. Looking up the rest from reference TRBV5-1 and TRBJ1-4 gives the full variable domain: KAGVTQTPRYLIKTRGQQVTLSCSPISGHRSVSWYQQTPGQGLQFLFEYFSETQRNKGNFPGRFSGRQFSNSRSEMNVSTLELGDSALYLCASSPLDRGRELFFGSGTQLSVL.

This chain links TRBV11-3 with TRBJ2-3, with D maybe TRBD2 (5 bases). V gave up 2 bases and J gave up 5 bases, with 11 bases separating them. Germline V gene sequence: CDR1 SGHNT, CDR2 YENEEA. This CDR3 has 14 amino acids. CDR3 in amino acids: CASSLRGLGDTQYF. The CDR3 DNA is TGTGCCAGCAGCTTACGAGGGTTAGGAGATACGCAGTATTTT.

This chain uses TRBV28 with TRBJ1-6; 8 bases align to TRBD1. CDR3 length: 17 amino acids. Germline V gene data show CDR1 as MDHEN and CDR2 as SYDVKM. Germline trimming cut 5 bases from V and 3 bases from J; bases unmatched to any gene: 9. CDR3 amino acids: CASSTPTGARYNSPLHF. The CDR3 region has the DNA TGTGCCAGCAGTACACCGACAGGGGCCCGCTATAATTCACCCCTCCACTTT. The variable domain in full, with the rest retrieved from reference TRBV28 and TRBJ1-6, is DVKVTQSSRYLVKRTGEKVFLECVQDMDHENMFWYRQDPGLGLRLIYFSYDVKMKEKGDIPEGYSVSREKKERFSLILESASTNQTSMYLCASSTPTGARYNSPLHFGNGTRLTVT.

V gene TRBV6-5 combines with J gene TRBJ1-5; D is ambiguous. The germline CDR1 and CDR2 sequences are MNHEY and SVGAGI. The CDR3 has 14 amino acids. V was shortened by 5 bases and J by 0 bases, with 8 bases between the two germline ends. CDR3 nucleotides: TGTGCCAGCAGTGGGAGGCATAGCAATCAGCCCCAGCATTTT. It yields the protein CASSGRHSNQPQHF.